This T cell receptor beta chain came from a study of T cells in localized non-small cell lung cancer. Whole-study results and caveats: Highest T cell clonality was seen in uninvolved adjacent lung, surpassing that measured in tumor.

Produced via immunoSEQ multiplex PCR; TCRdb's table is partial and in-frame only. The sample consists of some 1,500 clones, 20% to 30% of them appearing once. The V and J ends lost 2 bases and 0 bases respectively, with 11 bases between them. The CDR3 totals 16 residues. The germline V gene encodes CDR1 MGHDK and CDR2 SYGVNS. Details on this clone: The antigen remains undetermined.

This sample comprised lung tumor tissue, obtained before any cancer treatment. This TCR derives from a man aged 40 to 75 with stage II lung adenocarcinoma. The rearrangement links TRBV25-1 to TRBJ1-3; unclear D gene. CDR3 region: CASSERGQNSGNTIYF. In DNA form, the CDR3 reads TGTGCCAGCAGTGAACGGGGTCAGAACTCTGGAAACACCATATATTTT.